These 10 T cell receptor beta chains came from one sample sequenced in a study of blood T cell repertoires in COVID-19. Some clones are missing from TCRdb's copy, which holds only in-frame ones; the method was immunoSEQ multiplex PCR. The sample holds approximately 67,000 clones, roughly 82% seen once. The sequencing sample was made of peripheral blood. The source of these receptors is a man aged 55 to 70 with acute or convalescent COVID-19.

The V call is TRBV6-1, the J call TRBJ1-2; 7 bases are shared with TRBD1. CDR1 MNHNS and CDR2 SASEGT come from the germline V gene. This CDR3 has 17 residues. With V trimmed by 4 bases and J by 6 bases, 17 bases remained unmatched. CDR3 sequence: CASSGRDSVYFSDGYTF. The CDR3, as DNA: TGTGCCAGCAGTGGCCGGGACAGCGTATATTTTTCCGATGGCTACACCTTC.

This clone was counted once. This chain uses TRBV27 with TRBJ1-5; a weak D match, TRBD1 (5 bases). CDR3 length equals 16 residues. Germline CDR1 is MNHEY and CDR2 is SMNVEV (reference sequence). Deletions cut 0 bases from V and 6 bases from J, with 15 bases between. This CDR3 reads CASSLSSGGRGQPQHF. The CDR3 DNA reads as TGTGCCAGCAGTTTATCCTCGGGGGGAAGAGGTCAGCCCCAGCATTTT.

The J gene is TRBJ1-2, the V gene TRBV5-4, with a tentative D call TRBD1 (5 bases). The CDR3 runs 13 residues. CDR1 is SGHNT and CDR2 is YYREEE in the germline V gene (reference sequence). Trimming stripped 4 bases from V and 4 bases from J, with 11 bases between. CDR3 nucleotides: TGTGCCAGCAGCCCCGACAGTACCTATGGCTACACCTTC. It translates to CASSPDSTYGYTF.

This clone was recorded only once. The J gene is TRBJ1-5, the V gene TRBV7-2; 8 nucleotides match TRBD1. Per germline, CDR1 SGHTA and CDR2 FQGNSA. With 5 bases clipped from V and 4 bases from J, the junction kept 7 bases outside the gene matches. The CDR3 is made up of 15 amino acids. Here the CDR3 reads CASSQTGAANQPQHF. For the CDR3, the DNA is TGTGCCAGCAGCCAGACAGGGGCCGCGAATCAGCCCCAGCATTTT.

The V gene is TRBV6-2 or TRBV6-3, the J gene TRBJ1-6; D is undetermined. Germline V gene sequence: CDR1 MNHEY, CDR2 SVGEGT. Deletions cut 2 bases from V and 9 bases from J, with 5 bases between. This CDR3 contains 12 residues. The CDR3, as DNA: TGTGCCAGCAGTTACGCGGGTTCACCCCTCCACTTT. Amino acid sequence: CASSYAGSPLHF.

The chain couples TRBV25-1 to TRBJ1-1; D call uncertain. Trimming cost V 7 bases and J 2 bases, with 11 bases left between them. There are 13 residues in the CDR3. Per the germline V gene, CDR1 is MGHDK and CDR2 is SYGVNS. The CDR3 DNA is TGTGCCAGCATTTCAACAGCAAACACTGAAGCTTTCTTT. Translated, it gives CASISTANTEAFF.

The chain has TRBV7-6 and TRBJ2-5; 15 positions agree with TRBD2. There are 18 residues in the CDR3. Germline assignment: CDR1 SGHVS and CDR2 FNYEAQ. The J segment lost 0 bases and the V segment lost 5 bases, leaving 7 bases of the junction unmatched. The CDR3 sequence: CASSPRTSGGVYQETQYF. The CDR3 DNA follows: TGTGCCAGCAGCCCCCGGACTAGCGGGGGGGTGTACCAAGAGACCCAGTACTTC.

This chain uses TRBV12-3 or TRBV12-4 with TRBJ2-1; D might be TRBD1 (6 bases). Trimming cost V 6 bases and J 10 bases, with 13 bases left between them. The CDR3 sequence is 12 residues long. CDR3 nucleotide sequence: TGTGCCAGCAGCAGGGGTTTTGGAGAGCAGTTCTTC. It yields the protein CASSRGFGEQFF.

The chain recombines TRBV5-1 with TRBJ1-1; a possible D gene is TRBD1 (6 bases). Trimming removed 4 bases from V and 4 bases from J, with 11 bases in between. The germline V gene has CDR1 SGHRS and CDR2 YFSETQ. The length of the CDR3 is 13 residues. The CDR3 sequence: CASSIQQGTEAFF. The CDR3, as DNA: TGCGCCAGCAGCATTCAACAGGGCACTGAAGCTTTCTTT.

CDR3 protein: CASSQVPKTGGKSNQPQHF. CDR3 coding DNA: TGTGCCAGCAGCCAAGTTCCGAAGACAGGGGGAAAAAGCAATCAGCCCCAGCATTTT. The chain recombines TRBV3-1 (or the pseudogene TRBV3-2) with TRBJ1-5; 9 bases are shared with TRBD1. Trimming took 1 base from V and 1 from J; bases not matched to a gene: 11. Germline CDR1 LGHDT, CDR2 YNNKEL (reference sequence). The CDR3 is 19 amino acids.